These T cell receptor beta chains were read from a single sample in a study of fetal regulatory T cell absence and autoimmunity. The assay was immunoSEQ multiplex PCR, and TCRdb's table has in-frame clones only and misses some. In the table there are 95,000 or so clones, about three quarters of which are singletons. Sequenced material: pancreas tissue. The receptors originated from a male donor with IPEX syndrome. The conserved cysteine and the conserved F or W are not part of the CDR3 here.

CDR3,V,length
ASSPRDRGRNGYT,TRBV9,13
ASSFGLAGLQETQY,TRBV7-8,14
ASSFVGGPENEQF,TRBV27,13
AISELLAGGSGANVLT,TRBV10-3,16
ASSLEPVARTEAF,TRBV5-1,13
TSSQSGAQLRNIQY,TRBV1,14
ASSRTGQNYGYT,TRBV4-3,12
ASSPGTGGIQPQH,TRBV27,13
AISVRGRNGYT,TRBV10-3,11
ASSSGQAILAGDEQY,TRBV7-6,15
ASSLNGGKGYEQY,TRBV7-9,13
ASSGGQEPHSGANVLT,TRBV25-1,16
ASSIERPAGYT,TRBV19,11
ASSMWDRAYGYT,TRBV19,12
ASSFTGTGAYEQY,TRBV7-9,13
ASSNGQRPQETQY,TRBV27,13
ASSRTSGSEQY,TRBV19,11
ASTRGYTDTQY,TRBV2,11
ASSQKGYTGELF,TRBV4-3,12
SAKGQINTEAF,TRBV29-1,11
ASSFFWGTGNTEAF,TRBV13,14
ASRYSVRDGDEQF,TRBV6-5,13
ASSLRLAGTDEQY,TRBV5-1,13
ASSLSGGFPYEQY,TRBV5-5,13
AWNPDRYTEAF,TRBV30,11
ASSFTDSPTEAF,TRBV5-1,12
AISVKGSNTGELF,TRBV10-3,13
ASSLQGDGYT,TRBV7-9,10
ASSPGTSGISYNEQF,TRBV5-4,15
ASSLGMSSGVSYEQY,TRBV5-1,15
ASSPHSEYEQY,TRBV4-1,11
ASSLAASRRTDTQY,TRBV7-9,14
ASSLGLAGVNEQF,TRBV7-9,13
ASRLQGAPGYT,TRBV14,11
ASGFPSEGVDNEKLF,TRBV12-5,15
ASSLAAGGPYTQY,TRBV5-4,13
ASSQSVQGDQPQH,TRBV23-1,13
ASSVDGAENSPLH,TRBV9,13
ASRRQAWNEKLF,TRBV27,12
ASSQDVAYEQY,TRBV14,11
ASGLRGANTEAF,TRBV12-5,12
ASSKIQMNTEAF,TRBV19,12
ASRLTSEGRRGTEAF,TRBV12-2,15
ASSGQRAFFSGNTIY,TRBV6-1,15
ASSLWQTSNQPQH,TRBV5-6,13
ASSHTTAESSYNEQF,TRBV4-1,15
ASSYFTAALAGELF,TRBV6-6,14
ASSMGEYYLEETQY,TRBV27,14
SVGRGRTEAF,TRBV29-1,10
ASSQIDSYEQY,TRBV4-3,11
ASSLMDGGANEQF,TRBV7-7,13
ASSLSGTDTQY,TRBV5-1,11
ASSPGTGDEKLF,TRBV7-9,12
ASSDRGYGYT,TRBV6-1,10
ASSPNPGSGRAMYEQY,TRBV4-2,16
ASSLFGPGATNEQF,TRBV7-2,14
ASSLYSQGNTEAF,TRBV7-9,13
ASSVVGSGTDTQY,TRBV9,13
ASSHTCNQPQH,TRBV21-1,11